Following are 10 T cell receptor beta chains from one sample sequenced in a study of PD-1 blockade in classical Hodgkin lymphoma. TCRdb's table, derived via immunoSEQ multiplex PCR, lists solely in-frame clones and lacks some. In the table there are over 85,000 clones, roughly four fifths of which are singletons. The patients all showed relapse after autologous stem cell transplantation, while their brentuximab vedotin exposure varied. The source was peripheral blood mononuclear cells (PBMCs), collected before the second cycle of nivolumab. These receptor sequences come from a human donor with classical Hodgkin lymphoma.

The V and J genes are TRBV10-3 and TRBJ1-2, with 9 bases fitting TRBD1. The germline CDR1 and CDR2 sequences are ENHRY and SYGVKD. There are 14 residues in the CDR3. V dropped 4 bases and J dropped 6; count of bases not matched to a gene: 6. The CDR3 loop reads CAISVGGQGHGYTF. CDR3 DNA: TGTGCCATCAGTGTTGGCGGACAGGGGCATGGCTACACCTTC.

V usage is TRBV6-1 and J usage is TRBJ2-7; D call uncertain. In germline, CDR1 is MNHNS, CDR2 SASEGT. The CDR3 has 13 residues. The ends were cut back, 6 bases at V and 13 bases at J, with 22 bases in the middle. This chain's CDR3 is CASRTPSTGAPYF. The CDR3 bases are TGTGCCAGCAGAACTCCCTCAACCGGAGCCCCATACTTC.

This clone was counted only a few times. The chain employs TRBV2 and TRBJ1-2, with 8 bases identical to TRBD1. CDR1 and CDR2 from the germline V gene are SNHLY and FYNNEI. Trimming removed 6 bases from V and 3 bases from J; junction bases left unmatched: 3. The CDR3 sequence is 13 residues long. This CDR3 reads CASRDRGHYGYTF. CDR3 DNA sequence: TGTGCCAGCAGAGACAGGGGACACTATGGCTACACCTTC.

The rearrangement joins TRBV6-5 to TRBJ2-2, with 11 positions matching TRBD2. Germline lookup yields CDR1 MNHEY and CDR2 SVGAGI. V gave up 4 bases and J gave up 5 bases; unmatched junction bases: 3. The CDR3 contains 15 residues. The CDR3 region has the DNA TGTGCCAGCAGTTTAGCGGGAGGGCCAACCGGGGAGCTGTTTTTT. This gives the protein CASSLAGGPTGELFF.

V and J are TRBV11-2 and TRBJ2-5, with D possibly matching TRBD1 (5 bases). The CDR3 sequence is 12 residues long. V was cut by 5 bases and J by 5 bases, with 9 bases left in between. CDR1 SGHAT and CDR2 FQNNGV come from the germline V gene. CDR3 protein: CASSGARETQYF. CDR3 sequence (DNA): TGTGCCAGCAGCGGGGCGCGGGAGACCCAGTACTTC.

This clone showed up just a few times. CDR3 coding DNA: TGTGCCAGCAGCTTACAGGGGATAGGACCTAATGAAAAACTGTTTTTT. Its translation: CASSLQGIGPNEKLFF. The chain couples TRBV7-9 to TRBJ1-4, with D perhaps matching TRBD1 (6 bases). Germline V gives CDR1 SEHNR, CDR2 FQNEAQ (reference sequence). Trimming stripped 2 bases from V and 3 bases from J, with 13 bases between. The CDR3 totals 16 residues.

The CDR3 reads CASNGREARTDTQYF. The CDR3 region has the DNA TGTGCCAGCAACGGGCGGGAGGCACGCACAGATACGCAGTATTTT. This sequence joins TRBV28 and TRBJ2-3; 8 bases agree with TRBD2. Losses at the gene ends were 7 bases for V and 1 base for J; bases not matched to a gene: 7. Per germline, CDR1 MDHEN and CDR2 SYDVKM. The CDR3 extends over 15 amino acids. Full variable domain (rest looked up from reference TRBV28 and TRBJ2-3): DVKVTQSSRYLVKRTGEKVFLECVQDMDHENMFWYRQDPGLGLRLIYFSYDVKMKEKGDIPEGYSVSREKKERFSLILESASTNQTSMYLCASNGREARTDTQYFGPGTRLTVL.

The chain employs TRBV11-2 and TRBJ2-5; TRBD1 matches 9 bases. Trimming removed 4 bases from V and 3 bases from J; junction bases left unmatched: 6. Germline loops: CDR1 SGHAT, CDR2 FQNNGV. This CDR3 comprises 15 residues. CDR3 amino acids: CASSSRDRVKETQYF. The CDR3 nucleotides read TGTGCCAGCAGCTCCCGGGACAGGGTTAAAGAGACCCAGTACTTC.

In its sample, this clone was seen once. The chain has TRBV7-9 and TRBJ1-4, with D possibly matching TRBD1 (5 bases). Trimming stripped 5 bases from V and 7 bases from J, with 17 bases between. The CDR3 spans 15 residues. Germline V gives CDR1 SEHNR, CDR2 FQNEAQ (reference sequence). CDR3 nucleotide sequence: TGTGCCAGCAGCCTAAGTTGGGATAGGGGTGAAAAACTGTTTTTT. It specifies CASSLSWDRGEKLFF.

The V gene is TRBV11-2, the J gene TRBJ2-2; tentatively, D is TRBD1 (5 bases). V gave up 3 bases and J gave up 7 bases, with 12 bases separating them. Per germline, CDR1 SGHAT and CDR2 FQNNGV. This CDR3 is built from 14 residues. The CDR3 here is CASSFDLGDGELFF. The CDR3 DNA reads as TGTGCCAGCAGCTTCGACCTAGGGGACGGGGAGCTGTTTTTT.